Shown below are 9 T cell receptor beta chains from a single sample sequenced in a study of STAT5B mutations in CD4+ large granular lymphocyte leukemia. Sequenced by immunoSEQ multiplex PCR; TCRdb stores in-frame clones only, minus some. This table has about 32,000 clones, about 82% appearing once. The specimen was CD4+ T cells from blood buffy coats. The receptor source for this set is a human donor in good health.

The rearrangement uses TRBV7-6 and TRBJ2-3; D is possibly TRBD2 (5 bases). The CDR3 length is 15 residues. Trimming shortened V by 1 base and J by 2 bases, and 10 bases separated the two germline ends. Germline V gene sequence: CDR1 SGHVS, CDR2 FNYEAQ. The CDR3 is CASSLVDGNTDTQYF. DNA for the CDR3: TGTGCCAGCAGCTTAGTGGACGGGAACACAGATACGCAGTATTTT.

The genes are TRBV5-1 and TRBJ1-1; TRBD1 is a possible D gene (5 bases). V was shortened by 4 bases and J by 7 bases, with 23 bases between the two germline ends. CDR3 size: 16 residues. Germline values: CDR1 SGHRS, CDR2 YFSETQ. The CDR3, as DNA: TGCGCCAGCAGCCCGGGGACCTCATCAACTGACCTTGAAGCTTTCTTT. This gives the protein CASSPGTSSTDLEAFF.

The chain joins TRBV7-2 to TRBJ2-7; 10 nucleotides agree with TRBD1. Trimming removed 4 bases from V and 3 bases from J; junction bases left unmatched: 3. Germline V gives CDR1 SGHTA, CDR2 FQGNSA. CDR3 length equals 14 residues. Written as DNA, the CDR3 is TGTGCCAGCAGCTCCAGGACAGGGGGCTACGAGCAGTACTTC. It encodes CASSSRTGGYEQYF.

This CDR3 reads CASSLGPRTSGSDTQYF. In nucleotides, the CDR3 is TGTGCCAGCAGCTTAGGGCCTCGGACTAGCGGATCAGATACGCAGTATTTT. The chain has TRBV7-2 and TRBJ2-3, with 10 bases that match TRBD2. V shed 1 base, J shed 4 bases, and the junction held 8 bases outside the gene matches. The CDR3 runs 17 residues. Germline loops: CDR1 SGHTA, CDR2 FQGNSA.

This clone was seen more than once but under ten times. The chain employs TRBV27 and TRBJ2-1, with 11 bases that match TRBD2. There are 16 residues in the CDR3. Trimming cost V 2 bases and J 2 bases; bases outside gene matches: 2. Germline V gives CDR1 MNHEY, CDR2 SMNVEV (reference sequence). CDR3 residues: CASSLTSGSPYNEQFF. The CDR3 bases are TGTGCCAGCAGTTTAACTAGCGGGAGCCCCTACAATGAGCAGTTCTTC.

The V call is TRBV7-9, the J call TRBJ1-1, with D unclear. V shed 1 base and J shed 2 bases, with 5 bases lying between them. CDR1 SEHNR and CDR2 FQNEAQ come from the germline V gene (reference sequence). CDR3 length: 13 residues. The CDR3 spells CASSLEGNTEAFF. DNA for the CDR3: TGTGCCAGCAGCTTAGAGGGTAACACTGAAGCTTTCTTT.

This clone has more than one count but fewer than ten. The gene calls are TRBV2 and TRBJ1-2; D gene unclear. The CDR3 is 13 residues long. V was cut by 7 bases and J by 6 bases, with 15 bases left in between. In germline, CDR1 is SNHLY, CDR2 FYNNEI. In nucleotides, the CDR3 is TGTGCCAGCAAAGGAGCGGGAAAGGATGGCTACACCTTC. Amino acid sequence: CASKGAGKDGYTF.

The CDR3 DNA reads as TGTGCCAGCAGCTTCGCGCACGAGCAGTACTTC. Protein product: CASSFAHEQYF. V and J are TRBV7-9 and TRBJ2-7; D gene ambiguous. From germline, CDR1 is SEHNR and CDR2 FQNEAQ (reference sequence). The V and J ends lost 3 bases and 5 bases respectively, with 5 bases between them. This CDR3 spans 11 amino acids.

The chain is built from TRBV7-9 and TRBJ2-5; no firm D call. Germline CDR1 reads SEHNR; CDR2 reads FQNEAQ (reference sequence). Between the trimmed V and J ends, which lost 1 base and 2 bases, there was a span of 8 bases. There are 14 residues in the CDR3. The CDR3 reads CASSLGNGQETQYF. The CDR3 bases are TGTGCCAGCAGCTTAGGGAACGGTCAAGAGACCCAGTACTTC.